This TCR beta chain stems from a study of T cells in Graves' hyperthyroidism and ophthalmopathy. In this sample, this clonotype turned up a few times. Its antigen is currently unknown. Diagnosis of hyperthyroidism was new in patients aged 18 to 65, and its duration was under 2 months. This CDR3 comprises 13 residues. Trimming left V 6 bases short and J 5 bases short, with 14 bases between. Germline V gene sequence: CDR1 DFQATT, CDR2 SNEGSKA (reference sequence). Findings and caveats of the study: Within blood appeared most thyroid clonotypes that had expanded above 0.001. A model of 13 V-J features distinguished ophthalmopathy from stable hyperthyroidism.

The TCR beta CDR3 regions underwent amplification using RNA transcripts as the source. TCR CDR3 regions were first amplified by RT-PCR with HTBI primers. TCRdb redid the calling of the multiplex PCR reads with MiXCR, one entry per CDR3 protein. There are 500,000 to 750,000 distinct CDR3 sequences in the sample; roughly 46% occur only once, and more than 7.5% lies in the top ten. The V call is TRBV20-1, the J call TRBJ2-1, with D unclear. What was sequenced was peripheral blood or thyroid tissue (not recorded which). The sequence came from a young woman with Graves' hyperthyroidism. CDR3 sequence (DNA): TGCAGTGCGGGAAAGATGTCGGACAATGAGCAGTTCTTC. Its translation is CSAGKMSDNEQFF.